This T cell receptor (beta chain) was recorded in a study of cytomegalovirus exposure and HLA in healthy donors. Study-level background: An early data release held some 89 million unique TCRs from HLA-typed donors. Study results and limitations: When analyzed later, a missense DCLRE1C variant was found to be linked to TCR beta V- and J-gene trimming.

This clone has just a few counts. Its specificity is not known. Use of 60 Vbeta and 13 Jbeta primers characterized the PCR. Here immunoSEQ multiplex PCR was the method, and the copy in TCRdb shows in-frame clones only, minus some. The sample includes about 120,000 clones, about 80% of them seen just once. The germline gives CDR1 MNHEY, CDR2 SVGAGI. Trimming removed 6 bases at V and 6 bases at J, with 17 bases between. This CDR3 spans 14 amino acids. This TCR was recovered from a woman aged 18-30 years in good health and CMV-seronegative. Input material: PBMCs. The chain employs TRBV6-5 and TRBJ1-1; D remains ambiguous. The CDR3: CASRGSGRGPEAFF. In nucleotides, the CDR3 is TGTGCCAGCAGAGGCTCGGGTCGGGGTCCTGAAGCTTTCTTT.